This TCR beta chain was captured in a study of blood T cell repertoires in COVID-19. Study context: The study drew acute and convalescent COVID-19 samples from the United States, Italy and Spain. The analysed material was cDNA or gDNA that came from T cells, B-cell-depleted T cells, or PBMCs.

Per the original methods: Researchers report that nucleated cell counts were estimated from reference gene primer amplification. Assay used: immunoSEQ multiplex PCR; TCRdb lists only in-frame clones, some missing. From that table come the V and J calls and clone size; the DNA was used to work out D and trimming. The data hold 140,000 to 150,000 clones, with about three quarters observed a single time. J gave up 1 base and V 4 bases, and 0 bases lay outside the gene matches. The CDR3 runs 13 residues. Germline CDR1 is SNHLY and CDR2 is FYNNEI. The receptor was derived from a woman aged 60-75 years with acute or convalescent COVID-19. The sequencing sample was made of peripheral blood. J is TRBJ1-2 and V is TRBV2; 7 nucleotides match TRBD1. CDR3 loop: CASSAGGNYGYTF. In nucleotides, the CDR3 is TGTGCCAGCAGTGCAGGGGGTAACTATGGCTACACCTTC. The entire variable domain, with the rest obtained from reference TRBV2 and TRBJ1-2, is as follows: EPEVTQTPSHQVTQMGQEVILRCVPISNHLYFYWYRQILGQKVEFLVSFYNNEISEKSEIFDDQFSVERPDGSNFTLKIRSTKLEDSAMYFCASSAGGNYGYTFGSGTRLTVV.